This T cell receptor beta chain emerged from a study of breast tumors, draining lymph nodes, adjacent tissues (dated by TCRdb to about 2016). A note on the overall study: Breast cancer patients provided tumor, adjacent nontumor tissue and axillary lymph nodes, and the study compared the TCR beta repertoires across these three sources. In human breast cancer, the study set out to assess how tumor, surrounding tissue and draining lymph node repertoires relate to one another and whether T cells might be exchanged between them. The research as a whole found: The data were considered consistent with most tumor T cells being derived from the lymph node and subsequently expanding within tumor tissue. The similarity between tumor and nontumor tissue repertoires was significantly greater in luminal-like breast cancer than in basal-like breast cancer. The study presented the conclusion that tumor T cells originate in lymph nodes as consistent with a hypothesis, not as something directly demonstrated. Tumors showed preferential V and J gene usage, and their T-cell repertoire diversity fell below that of lymph nodes yet above that of nontumor tissue.

The axillary draining lymph nodes of breast cancer patients were the source of the lymph node samples. TCRdb shows the sequencer as Illumina HiSeq 2000. TCR beta chain libraries were generated through multiplex PCR amplification. High-throughput sequencing was used to analyze the amplified TCR beta chain products. TCRdb handled the public reads itself, with Q25 trimming in fastp and clone calling in MiXCR, and kept productive beta chains. Entries are consolidated by CDR3 protein sequence, retaining the most common genes and DNA. In this sample the table shows about 130,000 distinct CDR3 sequences, around 20% of which occur a single time. The ten largest clones capture approximately 2.7% of the sample. The CDR3 spans 15 residues, from the cysteine through the phenylalanine. Solely the CDR3 DNA is kept, with 45 bases framed from the first base. Ends trimmed: V by 2 bases, J by 8 bases; bases unmatched to a gene: 6.

This clonotype was detected ten times or more. Its binding antigen is unknown. Base qualities were left out, and no much larger clone turns up one base away. Sequenced sample: axillary lymph node tissue. The sequence joins TRBV12-3 or TRBV12-4 to TRBJ2-1; 10 central bases correspond to TRBD2. The clonotype comes from a female donor with breast cancer. Some clones in this sample may be carry-over from other donors' samples. The CDR3 reads as follows: CASSLRLAGADEQFF. The bases read TGTGCCAGCAGTTTACGGCTAGCGGGAGCAGATGAGCAGTTCTTC.